This passage covers 12 T cell receptor beta chains from one sample sequenced in a study of blood T cell repertoires in COVID-19. TCRdb's copy holds only in-frame clones and misses some; the assay was immunoSEQ multiplex PCR. The data hold over 200,000 clones, with roughly 91% observed a single time. The sample comprised PBMCs or T cells enriched from blood (not recorded which). The receptors derive from a woman in her twenties or thirties with acute COVID-19.

The V and J genes are TRBV18 and TRBJ1-1; no clear D. Germline V gene lookup returns CDR1 KGHSH and CDR2 LQKENI. This CDR3 spans 12 amino acids. Trimming pared 1 base from V and 7 bases from J, leaving 7 bases between. The CDR3 DNA reads as TGTGCCAGCTCACCACGGGCAGATGAAGCTTTCTTT. Translation: CASSPRADEAFF.

This clone was counted a single time. The rearrangement joins TRBV27 to TRBJ2-1; a possible D gene is TRBD2 (5 bases). Trimming stripped 4 bases from V and 2 bases from J, with 6 bases between. Germline assignment: CDR1 MNHEY and CDR2 SMNVEV (reference sequence). The CDR3 length is 13 residues. This chain's CDR3 is CASSYGAYNEQFF. Written as DNA, the CDR3 is TGTGCCAGCAGTTACGGGGCCTACAATGAGCAGTTCTTC.

This rearrangement joins TRBV4-1 to TRBJ2-5; 13 positions match TRBD2. This CDR3 has 18 amino acids. V shed 6 bases and J 4 bases; nucleotides not matched to a gene: 14. Germline V gives CDR1 MGHRA, CDR2 YSYEKL. CDR3 nucleotide sequence: TGCGCCAGCAGAGCACTAGCGGGGGGGCTGGGCCTCTCAGAGACCCAGTACTTC. It encodes CASRALAGGLGLSETQYF.

The chain combines TRBV7-2 with TRBJ2-2, with 7 bases that match TRBD2. The germline V gene encodes CDR1 SGHTA and CDR2 FQGNSA. The CDR3 runs to 13 residues. CDR3 bases: TGTGCACAGCGGGGACCCAACATGAGGGAGCTGTTTTTT. This gives the protein CAQRGPNMRELFF.

The V and J genes are TRBV13 and TRBJ1-6, with a possible D match to TRBD1 (5 bases). This CDR3 has 16 amino acids. V lost 5 bases to trimming and J lost 1 base, with 12 bases between them. Germline-derived CDR1 and CDR2 are PRHDT and FYEKMQ (reference sequence). In nucleotides, the CDR3 is TGTGCCAGCAGCCCAGGGTCAGGGTCCTATAATTCACCCCTCCACTTT. This codes for CASSPGSGSYNSPLHF.

The chain carries TRBV5-6 and TRBJ1-2, with TRBD1 identical over 8 bases. The CDR3 runs 14 residues. The germline V gene has CDR1 SGHDT and CDR2 YYEEEE. J lost 3 bases, V lost 4 bases, and 5 bases had no gene match. Written as DNA, the CDR3 is TGTGCCAGCAGCAGGACAGGGAAGGACTATGGCTACACCTTC. It specifies CASSRTGKDYGYTF.

The CDR3 reads CASRNFPDTQYF. The CDR3 DNA reads TGTGCCAGTAGGAACTTTCCAGATACGCAGTATTTT. The rearrangement links TRBV19 to TRBJ2-3; D remains unclear. Germline V CDR1 and CDR2: LNHDA, SQIVND (reference sequence). The CDR3 is made up of 12 amino acids. Trimming took off 6 bases at V and 4 bases at J, with 8 bases between the two ends.

The chain carries TRBV29-1 and TRBJ2-1, with D perhaps TRBD1 (5 bases). Trimming shortened V by 4 bases and J by 2 bases, and 15 bases separated the two germline ends. Germline-derived CDR1 and CDR2 are SQVTM and ANQGSEA. CDR3 length: 15 amino acids. The CDR3 here is CSVGHDSATYNEQFF. The CDR3 DNA follows: TGCAGCGTTGGACATGACAGCGCGACCTACAATGAGCAGTTCTTC.

On this clone: Additional DNA sequences in this sample encode the identical CDR3. This rearrangement joins TRBV9 to TRBJ2-2; unclear D gene. This CDR3 is built from 13 residues. Germline V gives CDR1 SGDLS, CDR2 YYNGEE. Trimming shortened V by 0 bases and J by 3 bases, and 3 bases separated the two germline ends. The CDR3 nucleotides read TGTGCCAGCAGCGTAGCTTACACCGGGGAGCTGTTTTTT. The encoded protein is CASSVAYTGELFF.

The V and J genes are TRBV5-1 and TRBJ2-7; TRBD1 is a possible D gene (5 bases). The length of the CDR3 is 14 residues. V lost 3 bases and J 2 bases, leaving 12 bases between the germline ends. From germline, CDR1 is SGHRS and CDR2 YFSETQ. The CDR3 DNA sequence: TGCGCCAGCAGCTCTTACCGACAGCCCTACGAGCAGTACTTC. Protein: CASSSYRQPYEQYF. Drawing the rest from reference TRBV5-1 and TRBJ2-7, the complete variable domain is KAGVTQTPRYLIKTRGQQVTLSCSPISGHRSVSWYQQTPGQGLQFLFEYFSETQRNKGNFPGRFSGRQFSNSRSEMNVSTLELGDSALYLCASSSYRQPYEQYFGPGTRLTVT.

Regarding this clone: A read error may produce the germline difference seen at one junction end. This chain uses TRBV7-9 with TRBJ1-1; 10 bases are a match to TRBD1. CDR1 and CDR2 (germline): SEHNR, FQNEAQ (reference sequence). CDR3 length: 12 amino acids. For the CDR3, the DNA is TGTGCCAGCAGCTTAGTGAGGGACAGGGGACTCTTT. It encodes CASSLVRDRGLF.

This sequence joins TRBV9 and TRBJ2-7; 8 bases line up with TRBD2. Trimming cost V 3 bases and J 2 bases; bases outside gene matches: 7. Germline assignment: CDR1 SGDLS and CDR2 YYNGEE. The CDR3 is 15 amino acids. DNA for the CDR3: TGTGCCAGCAGCGCAAATAGCGGGGCGACCTACGAGCAGTACTTC. This sequence encodes CASSANSGATYEQYF.